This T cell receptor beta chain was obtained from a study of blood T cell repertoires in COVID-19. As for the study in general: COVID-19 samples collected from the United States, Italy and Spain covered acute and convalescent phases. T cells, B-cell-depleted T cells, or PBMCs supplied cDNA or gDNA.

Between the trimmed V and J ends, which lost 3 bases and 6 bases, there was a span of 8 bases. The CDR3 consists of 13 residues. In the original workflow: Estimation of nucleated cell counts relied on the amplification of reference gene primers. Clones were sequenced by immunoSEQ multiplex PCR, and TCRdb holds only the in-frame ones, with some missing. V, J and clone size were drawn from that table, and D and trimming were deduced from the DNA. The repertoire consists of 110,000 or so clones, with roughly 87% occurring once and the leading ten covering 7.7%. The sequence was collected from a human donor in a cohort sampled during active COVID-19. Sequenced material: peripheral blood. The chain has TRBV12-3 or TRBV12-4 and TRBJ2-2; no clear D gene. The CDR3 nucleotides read TGTGCCAGCAGTTTTTCGAGGCCCGGGGAGCTGTTTTTT. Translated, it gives CASSFSRPGELFF.